Listed here is a single T cell receptor (beta chain). The target antigen is unknown. The time point is: persistent/refractory GD, antithyroid drugs over 5 years with positive TRAb. PBMC-derived RNA was used for the TCR library. The collection involved drawing approximately 9 milliliters of peripheral blood into EDTA tubes. Germline-derived CDR1 and CDR2 are MNHEY and SVGAGI. The CDR3 extends over 14 amino acids. The V end lost 3 bases, the J end lost 1 base, and 7 bases lay between the germline ends. The entry originates in a study of regulatory T cells in long-lasting Graves disease. Study information: Persistence in Graves' disease denoted antithyroid drug use beyond 5 years alongside positive TSH receptor antibodies.

Sequencing libraries for TCR beta were prepared with iRepertoire HTBI primers and Arm-PCR of CDR3 regions. TCRdb re-analysed the multiplex PCR reads in MiXCR, keeping a single row per CDR3 protein. The table has approximately 360,000 distinct CDR3 sequences, roughly 20% seen once. Study-wide points: TRBV28, TRBJ1-2 and TRBJ2-5 emerged as the favored segments in persistent disease. New patients shared 800 to 1,000 public clonotypes, fewer than the 2,500 to 3,500 shared by persistent patients.

The chain uses TRBV6-5 and TRBJ2-1, with a weak D call TRBD1 (5 bases). The clonotype originates from a woman aged 40 to 55 with Graves disease. Sequenced here: peripheral blood mononuclear cells (PBMCs), sampled when the disease was refractory, from a patient treated with antithyroid drugs. The CDR3 nucleotides read TGTGCCAGCAGTTATCAGGGATCCTACAATGAGCAGTTCTTC. Residues: CASSYQGSYNEQFF.